Each of the 18 T cell receptor beta chains below was sequenced from the same sample in a study of blood T cell repertoires in COVID-19 (dated by TCRdb to the early 2020s). The library relied on the immunoSEQ multiplex PCR assay. The clones in this table, taken by TCRdb from immuneACCESS, are in-frame only. Not every clone is retained; where verified, under half of the shortfall comes from an unresolved V gene, and the cause of the rest is unknown. This sample comprises hundreds of thousands of clones, 75% to 90% of them detected only once. The biggest ten clones account for over 0.95% of the sample. Specimen: PBMCs or T cells enriched from blood (not recorded which). The source is a man aged 18 to 30 who had recovered from COVID-19.

V is TRBV3-1 (or the pseudogene TRBV3-2) and J is TRBJ2-2; 11 positions match TRBD1. In germline, CDR1 is LGHDT, CDR2 YNNKEL (reference sequence). With V trimmed by 4 bases and J by 7 bases, 5 bases remained unmatched. There are 15 residues in the CDR3. CDR3 residues: CASSPGQGAGGELFF. The CDR3 DNA follows: TGTGCCAGCAGCCCCGGACAGGGGGCGGGCGGGGAGCTGTTTTTT.

V and J are TRBV29-1 and TRBJ2-2; weak D call: TRBD1 (5 bases). CDR1 is SQVTM and CDR2 is ANQGSEA in the germline V gene. The V and J ends lost 8 bases and 4 bases respectively, with 11 bases between them. The CDR3 loop spans 12 amino acids. CDR3 coding DNA: TGCAGCTCCAGGGTTAGCACCGGGGAGCTGTTTTTT. This codes for CSSRVSTGELFF.

The DNA for the CDR3 is TGCGCCAGCAGCCTATTCAGGGGTTCCACCTACGAGCAGTACTTC. Amino acids: CASSLFRGSTYEQYF. The chain is built from TRBV10-1 and TRBJ2-7; a possible D gene is TRBD1 (6 bases). From germline, CDR1 is WNHNN and CDR2 SYGVQD (reference sequence). This CDR3 comprises 15 residues. The V gene lost 6 bases and the J gene lost 2 bases, with 17 bases spanning the gap.

Details on this clone: One end of the junction does not line up with germline, which may come from a read error. CDR3 in amino acids: CASSSGGGDTETFF. The CDR3 bases are TGCGCCAGCAGCTCAGGAGGGGGGGACACTGAAACTTTCTTT. V gene TRBV5-1 combines with J gene TRBJ1-1, with D possibly TRBD1 on 6 matching bases. The CDR3 consists of 14 residues. The germline V gene has CDR1 SGHRS and CDR2 YFSETQ.

The chain has TRBV20-1 and TRBJ2-3; 9 positions agree with TRBD2. In germline, CDR1 is DFQATT, CDR2 SNEGSKA (reference sequence). The CDR3 length is 16 residues. V trimming: 3 bases; J trimming: 0 bases; junction bases outside the gene matches: 7. CDR3 sequence (DNA): TGCAGTGCTAGTAGCGGGAGACATCTAAGCACAGATACGCAGTATTTT. Its protein product is CSASSGRHLSTDTQYF.

The chain couples TRBV3-1 (or the pseudogene TRBV3-2) to TRBJ1-1; TRBD1 agrees at 9 bases. This CDR3 has 15 residues. The germline V gene encodes CDR1 LGHDT and CDR2 YNNKEL (reference sequence). With V trimmed by 0 bases and J by 10 bases, 9 bases remained unmatched. CDR3 region: CASSQDFQTGGSAFF. The CDR3 DNA reads as TGTGCCAGCAGCCAAGATTTTCAGACAGGGGGATCAGCTTTCTTT.

The J gene is TRBJ2-3, the V gene TRBV29-1; 9 bases match TRBD1. From germline, CDR1 is SQVTM and CDR2 ANQGSEA. CDR3 length: 15 residues. Trimming removed 5 bases from V and 7 bases from J; junction bases left unmatched: 13. The CDR3 reads CSVTLGTGITNTQYF. In DNA form, the CDR3 reads TGCAGCGTTACCCTCGGGACAGGGATTACGAATACGCAGTATTTT.

In its sample, this clone was seen once. The rearrangement uses TRBV27 and TRBJ2-7, with 7 bases lining up with TRBD1. V lost 6 bases, J lost 0 bases, and 5 bases stayed unmatched. This CDR3 contains 14 residues. Germline V gene sequence: CDR1 MNHEY, CDR2 SMNVEV (reference sequence). The CDR3 DNA sequence: TGTGCCAGCAGCATACAGGGGTACTCCTACGAGCAGTACTTC. It is translated as CASSIQGYSYEQYF.

The chain has TRBV2 and TRBJ2-7; D is undetermined. Germline loops: CDR1 SNHLY, CDR2 FYNNEI. This CDR3 is 13 amino acids long. Trimming stripped 5 bases from V and 1 base from J, with 9 bases between. The CDR3 region is CASSPEQSYEQYF. The CDR3 nucleotides read TGTGCCAGCAGTCCTGAACAGTCCTACGAGCAGTACTTC.

The DNA for the CDR3 is TGTGCCAGCAGTTTATCGGTAGGGGCAGATACGCAGTATTTT. As protein: CASSLSVGADTQYF. The chain recombines TRBV28 with TRBJ2-3, with D tentatively TRBD1 (5 bases). V lost 1 base to trimming and J lost 4 bases, with 9 bases between them. Germline CDR1 and CDR2: MDHEN and SYDVKM. This CDR3 has 14 amino acids.

This chain connects TRBV4-1 to TRBJ2-3, with TRBD2 matching over 8 bases. This CDR3 contains 16 residues. With V trimmed by 0 bases and J by 2 bases, 4 bases remained unmatched. The germline CDR1 and CDR2 sequences are MGHRA and YSYEKL. This CDR3 is CASSQDRGGLTDTQYF. CDR3 nucleotide sequence: TGCGCCAGCAGCCAAGATCGGGGGGGCCTCACAGATACGCAGTATTTT.

Note on this clone: This sample includes further DNA sequences coding for the same CDR3. The chain is built from TRBV18 and TRBJ1-5, with 10 bases fitting TRBD1. The V segment lost 3 bases and the J segment 3 bases; nucleotides outside the gene matches: 2. Germline V gene lookup returns CDR1 KGHSH and CDR2 LQKENI. The CDR3 is 15 residues long. DNA of the CDR3: TGTGCCAGCTCACCCGGGACAGGGGCCAATCAGCCCCAGCATTTT. This gives the protein CASSPGTGANQPQHF.

This clone turned up a few times. The gene calls are TRBV30 and TRBJ1-2; 8 nucleotides line up with TRBD1. The V segment lost 5 bases and the J segment 0 bases; nucleotides outside the gene matches: 8. The CDR3 is made up of 15 amino acids. Germline V CDR1 and CDR2: GTSNPN, SVGIG (reference sequence). The CDR3 protein is CAWANLGQANYGYTF. CDR3 DNA sequence: TGTGCCTGGGCCAACCTGGGACAGGCTAACTATGGCTACACCTTC.

The CDR3: CASSPLGGGTEAFF. Written as DNA, the CDR3 is TGTGCCAGCAGCCCCCTAGGGGGGGGCACTGAAGCTTTCTTT. The J gene is TRBJ1-1, the V gene TRBV5-5; D may be TRBD1 (6 bases). This CDR3 is built from 14 residues. Germline V lookup: CDR1 SGHKS, CDR2 YYEKEE (reference sequence). V shed 4 bases and J shed 4 bases, with 14 bases lying between them.

This clone has just one count. The chain carries TRBV30 and TRBJ2-3; 10 positions agree with TRBD2. J gave up 5 bases and V 2 bases, and 7 bases lay outside the gene matches. CDR3 length: 15 residues. Germline lookup yields CDR1 GTSNPN and CDR2 SVGIG (reference sequence). CDR3 residues: CAWSISGRAQDTQYF. CDR3 sequence (DNA): TGTGCCTGGAGTATAAGCGGGAGGGCCCAAGATACGCAGTATTTT.

The V call is TRBV15, the J call TRBJ1-2; a weak D match, TRBD1 (6 bases). Trimming removed 0 bases from V and 4 bases from J, with 21 bases in between. Per germline, CDR1 LNHNV and CDR2 YYDKDF (reference sequence). This CDR3 is built from 18 residues. For the CDR3, the DNA is TGTGCCACCAGCAGAGATGGTACTAGGACAGCCGTTCCCTATGGCTACACCTTC. Amino acids: CATSRDGTRTAVPYGYTF. The variable domain in full, with the rest retrieved from reference TRBV15 and TRBJ1-2, is DAMVIQNPRYQVTQFGKPVTLSCSQTLNHNVMYWYQQKSSQAPKLLFHYYDKDFNNEADTPDNFQSRRPNTSFCFLDIRSPGLGDTAMYLCATSRDGTRTAVPYGYTFGSGTRLTVV.

V and J are TRBV10-3 and TRBJ1-1; weak D call: TRBD1 (6 bases). This CDR3 spans 18 amino acids. Trimming shortened V by 3 bases and J by 5 bases, and 25 bases separated the two germline ends. The germline CDR1 and CDR2 sequences are ENHRY and SYGVKD. The CDR3 is CAISDLLRGRSEVTEAFF. The CDR3 DNA reads TGTGCCATCAGTGACCTACTGAGGGGGAGATCCGAAGTAACTGAAGCTTTCTTT.

The rearrangement joins TRBV9 to TRBJ2-1; 8 bases align to TRBD2. CDR3 size: 20 residues. Germline V gene lookup returns CDR1 SGDLS and CDR2 YYNGEE. J gave up 5 bases and V 0 bases, and 19 bases lay outside the gene matches. CDR3 in DNA: TGTGCCAGCAGCGTAGCTACGGGGGGGCGCGTTGGGATTTATGACAATGAGCAGTTCTTC. This codes for CASSVATGGRVGIYDNEQFF.